This is a list of T cell receptor beta chains from one sample in a study of blood T cells in healthy people across ages. TCRdb fed the 5' RACE reads into MiXCR, producing one record per CDR3 protein. The table shows just under 550,000 distinct CDR3 sequences, with less than 25% occurring only once. Another study also made use of these data, one on T cells of mothers and their children.

The sample taken for sequencing was blood. These receptors were collected from a boy aged 5-17 years in good health. CDR3s leave out the opening cysteine and the closing phenylalanine or tryptophan. D genes are given only for firm matches.

J gene	V gene	D gene	CDR3 protein
NA	TRBV27	NA	ASGDRGNEQF
TRBJ2-2	TRBV14	NA	ASSLLGQRSGTGELF
TRBJ2-5	TRBV20-1	TRBD2	SANGASGIETQY
TRBJ1-2	TRBV20-1	TRBD1	SATGQDNYGYT
TRBJ2-2	TRBV28	NA	ASSLYPGELF
NA	TRBV12-3/TRBV12-4	TRBD2	ASSPLLGTSVHYEQY
TRBJ2-7	TRBV10-3	NA	AISEFPYEQY
TRBJ1-6	TRBV5-1	NA	ASSLGQLDSPLH
TRBJ2-7	TRBV27	NA	ASSPLGNEQY
TRBJ2-7	TRBV7-2	TRBD1	ASSGTGSSYEQY